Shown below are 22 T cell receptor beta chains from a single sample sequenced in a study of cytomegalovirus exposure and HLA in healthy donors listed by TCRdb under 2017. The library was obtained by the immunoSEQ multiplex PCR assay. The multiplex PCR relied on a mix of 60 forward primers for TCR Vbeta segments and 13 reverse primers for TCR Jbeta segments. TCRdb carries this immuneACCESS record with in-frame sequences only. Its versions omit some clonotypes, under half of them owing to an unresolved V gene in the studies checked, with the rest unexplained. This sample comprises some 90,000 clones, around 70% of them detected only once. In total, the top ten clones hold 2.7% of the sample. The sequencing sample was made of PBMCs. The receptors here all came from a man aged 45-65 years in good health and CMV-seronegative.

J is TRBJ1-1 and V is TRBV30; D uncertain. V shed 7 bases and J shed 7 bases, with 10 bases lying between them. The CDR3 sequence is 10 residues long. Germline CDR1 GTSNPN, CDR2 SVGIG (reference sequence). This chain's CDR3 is CAYSPFEAFF. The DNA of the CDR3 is TGTGCCTACAGCCCTTTTGAAGCTTTCTTT.

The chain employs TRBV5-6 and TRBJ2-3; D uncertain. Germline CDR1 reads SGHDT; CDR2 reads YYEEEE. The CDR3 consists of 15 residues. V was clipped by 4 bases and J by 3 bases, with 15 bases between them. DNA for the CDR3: TGTGCCAGCAGCCTTCTAGGTTTAACGACAGATACGCAGTATTTT. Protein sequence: CASSLLGLTTDTQYF.

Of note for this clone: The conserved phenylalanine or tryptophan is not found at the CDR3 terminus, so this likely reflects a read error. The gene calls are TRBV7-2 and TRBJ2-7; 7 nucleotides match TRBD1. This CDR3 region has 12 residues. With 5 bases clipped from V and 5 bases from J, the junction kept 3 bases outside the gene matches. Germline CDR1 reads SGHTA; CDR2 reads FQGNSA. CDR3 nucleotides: TGTGCCAGCAGCACAGGGGTCCACGAGCAGTACCTC. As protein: CASSTGVHEQYL.

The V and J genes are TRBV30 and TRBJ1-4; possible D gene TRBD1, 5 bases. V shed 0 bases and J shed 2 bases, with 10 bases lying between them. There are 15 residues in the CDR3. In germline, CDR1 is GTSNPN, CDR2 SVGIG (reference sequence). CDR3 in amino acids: CAWSVQGATNEKLFF. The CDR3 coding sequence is TGTGCCTGGAGTGTACAAGGGGCTACTAATGAAAAACTGTTTTTT.

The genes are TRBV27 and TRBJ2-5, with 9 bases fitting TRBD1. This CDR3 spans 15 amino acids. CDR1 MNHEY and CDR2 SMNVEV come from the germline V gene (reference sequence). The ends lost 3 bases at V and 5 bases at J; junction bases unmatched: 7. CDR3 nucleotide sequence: TGTGCCAGCAGTTTCCGGACAGGGGCTAGGGAGACCCAGTACTTC. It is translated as CASSFRTGARETQYF.

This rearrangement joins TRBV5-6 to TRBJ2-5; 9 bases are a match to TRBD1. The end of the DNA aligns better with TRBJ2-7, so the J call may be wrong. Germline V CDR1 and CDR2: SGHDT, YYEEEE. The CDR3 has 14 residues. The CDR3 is CASSLGTGMYEQYF. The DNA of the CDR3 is TGTGCCAGCAGCCTCGGGACAGGGATGTACGAGCAGTACTTC.

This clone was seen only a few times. The CDR3 bases are TGCGCCAGCAGCTACCGGACAGGGGAGAACACTGAAGCTTTCTTT. Amino acids: CASSYRTGENTEAFF. V is TRBV4-1 and J is TRBJ1-1, with 9 bases identical to TRBD1. The germline CDR1 and CDR2 sequences are MGHRA and YSYEKL. J gave up 1 base and V 5 bases, and 5 bases lay outside the gene matches. This CDR3 region has 15 residues.

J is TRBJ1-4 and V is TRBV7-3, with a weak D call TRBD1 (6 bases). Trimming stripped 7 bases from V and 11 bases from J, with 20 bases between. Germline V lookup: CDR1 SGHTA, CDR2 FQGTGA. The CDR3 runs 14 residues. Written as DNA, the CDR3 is TGTGCCAGCATTTCTGACAGGCCTCGTCCCAAACTGTTTTTT. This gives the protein CASISDRPRPKLFF.

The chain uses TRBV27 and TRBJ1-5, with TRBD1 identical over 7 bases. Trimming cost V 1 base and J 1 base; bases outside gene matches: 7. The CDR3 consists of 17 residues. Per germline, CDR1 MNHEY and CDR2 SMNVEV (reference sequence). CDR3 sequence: CASSLWAPGQSNQPQHF. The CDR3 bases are TGTGCCAGCAGTTTATGGGCGCCGGGACAGAGCAATCAGCCCCAGCATTTT.

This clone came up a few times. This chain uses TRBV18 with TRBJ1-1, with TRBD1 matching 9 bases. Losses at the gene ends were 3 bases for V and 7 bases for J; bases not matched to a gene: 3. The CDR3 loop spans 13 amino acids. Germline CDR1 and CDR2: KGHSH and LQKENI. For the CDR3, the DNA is TGTGCCAGCTCACCGGGGACAGGGAATGAAGCTTTCTTT. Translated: CASSPGTGNEAFF. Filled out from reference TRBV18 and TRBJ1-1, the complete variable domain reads NAGVMQNPRHLVRRRGQEARLRCSPMKGHSHVYWYRQLPEEGLKFMVYLQKENIIDESGMPKERFSAEFPKEGPSILRIQQVVRGDSAAYFCASSPGTGNEAFFGQGTRLTVV.

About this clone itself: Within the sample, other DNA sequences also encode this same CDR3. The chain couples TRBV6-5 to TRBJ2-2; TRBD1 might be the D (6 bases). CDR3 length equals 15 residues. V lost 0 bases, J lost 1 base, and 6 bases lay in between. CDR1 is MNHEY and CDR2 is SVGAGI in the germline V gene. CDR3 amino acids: CASSYSTGNTGELFF. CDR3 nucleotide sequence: TGTGCCAGCAGTTACTCGACAGGGAACACCGGGGAGCTGTTTTTT.

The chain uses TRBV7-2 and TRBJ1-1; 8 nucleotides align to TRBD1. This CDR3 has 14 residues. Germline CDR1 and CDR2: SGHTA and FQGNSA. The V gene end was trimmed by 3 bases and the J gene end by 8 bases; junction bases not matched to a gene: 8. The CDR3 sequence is CASSFRDRSAEAFF. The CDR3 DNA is TGTGCCAGCAGCTTCCGGGACAGGTCGGCAGAAGCTTTCTTT.

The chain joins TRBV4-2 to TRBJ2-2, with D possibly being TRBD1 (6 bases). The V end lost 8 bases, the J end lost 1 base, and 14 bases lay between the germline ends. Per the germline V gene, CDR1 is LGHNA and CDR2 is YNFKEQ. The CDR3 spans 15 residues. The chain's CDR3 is CASETGTGNTGELFF. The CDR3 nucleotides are TGTGCCAGCGAAACAGGGACGGGGAACACCGGGGAGCTGTTTTTT.

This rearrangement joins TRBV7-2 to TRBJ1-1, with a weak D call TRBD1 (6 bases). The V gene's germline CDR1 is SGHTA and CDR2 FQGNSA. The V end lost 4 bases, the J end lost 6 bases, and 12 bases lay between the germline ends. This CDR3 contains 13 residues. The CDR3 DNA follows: TGTGCCAGCAGCTCCGACTGGACAGCTGAAGCTTTCTTT. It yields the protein CASSSDWTAEAFF.

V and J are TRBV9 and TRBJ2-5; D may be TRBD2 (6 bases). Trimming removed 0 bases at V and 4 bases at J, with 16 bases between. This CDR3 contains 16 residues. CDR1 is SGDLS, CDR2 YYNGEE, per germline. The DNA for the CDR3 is TGTGCCAGCAGCGTAGCCCCCTTCGATAGCGGAGAGACCCAGTACTTC. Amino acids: CASSVAPFDSGETQYF.

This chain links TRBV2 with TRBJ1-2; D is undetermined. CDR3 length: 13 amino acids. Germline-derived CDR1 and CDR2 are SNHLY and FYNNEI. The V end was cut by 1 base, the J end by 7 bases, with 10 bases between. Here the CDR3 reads CASSEERQGGYTF. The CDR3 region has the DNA TGTGCCAGCAGTGAAGAGAGACAAGGTGGCTACACCTTC.

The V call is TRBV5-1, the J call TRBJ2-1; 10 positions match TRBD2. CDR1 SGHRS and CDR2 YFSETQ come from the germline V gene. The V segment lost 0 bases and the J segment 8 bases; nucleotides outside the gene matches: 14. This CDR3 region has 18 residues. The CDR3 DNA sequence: TGCGCCAGCAGCTTGGCCCCTTTTATGAGCGGGAGGGGCGATGAGCAGTTCTTC. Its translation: CASSLAPFMSGRGDEQFF.

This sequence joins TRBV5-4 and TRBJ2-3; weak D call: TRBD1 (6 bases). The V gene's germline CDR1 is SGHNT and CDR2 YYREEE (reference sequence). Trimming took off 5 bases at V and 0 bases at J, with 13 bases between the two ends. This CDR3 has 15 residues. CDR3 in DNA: TGTGCCAGCAGGGCCGGGACAAGTAGCACAGATACGCAGTATTTT. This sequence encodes CASRAGTSSTDTQYF.

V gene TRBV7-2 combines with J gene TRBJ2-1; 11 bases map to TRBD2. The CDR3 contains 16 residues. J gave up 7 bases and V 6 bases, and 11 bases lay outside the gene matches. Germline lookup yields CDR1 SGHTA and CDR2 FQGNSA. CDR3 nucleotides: TGTGCCAGCAGTACCACCCTGGCTAGCGGGAGGAATGAGCAGTTCTTC. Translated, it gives CASSTTLASGRNEQFF.

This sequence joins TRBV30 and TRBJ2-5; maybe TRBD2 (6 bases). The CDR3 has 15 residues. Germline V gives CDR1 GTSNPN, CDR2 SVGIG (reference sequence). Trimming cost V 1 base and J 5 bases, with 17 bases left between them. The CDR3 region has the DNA TGTGCCTGGAGTGGTCCCCTATCGGGAGATGAGACCCAGTACTTC. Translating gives CAWSGPLSGDETQYF.

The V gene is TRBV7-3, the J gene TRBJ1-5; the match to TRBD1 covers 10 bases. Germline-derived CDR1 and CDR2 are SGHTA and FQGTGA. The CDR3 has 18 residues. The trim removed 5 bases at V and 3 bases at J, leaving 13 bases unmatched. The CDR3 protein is CASSLYRDRGANNQPQHF. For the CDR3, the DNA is TGTGCCAGCAGCCTTTACCGGGACAGGGGAGCCAACAATCAGCCCCAGCATTTT.

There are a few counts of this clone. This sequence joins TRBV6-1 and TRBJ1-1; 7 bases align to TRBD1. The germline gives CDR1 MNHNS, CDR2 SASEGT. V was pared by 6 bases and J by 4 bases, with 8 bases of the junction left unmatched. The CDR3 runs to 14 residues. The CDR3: CASRERGLATEAFF. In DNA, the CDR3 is TGTGCCAGCAGGGAAAGGGGGCTCGCCACTGAAGCTTTCTTT.